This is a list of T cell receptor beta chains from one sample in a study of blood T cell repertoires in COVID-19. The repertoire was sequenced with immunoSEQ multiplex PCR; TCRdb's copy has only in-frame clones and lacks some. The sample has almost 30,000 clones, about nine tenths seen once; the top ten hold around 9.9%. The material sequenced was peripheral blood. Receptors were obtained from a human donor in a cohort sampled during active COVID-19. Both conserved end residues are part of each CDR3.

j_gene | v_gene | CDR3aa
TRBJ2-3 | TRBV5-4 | CASRLDGQGSTDTQYF
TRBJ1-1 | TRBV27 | CASSLDRESTEAFF
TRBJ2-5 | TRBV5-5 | CASSLYGQSQETQYF
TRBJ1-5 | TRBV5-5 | CASSLHPNQPQHF
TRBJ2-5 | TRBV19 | CASSPSVADGETQYF
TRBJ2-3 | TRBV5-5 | CASSSRSSGGATDTQYF
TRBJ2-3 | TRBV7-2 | CASSLTSGGTDTQYF
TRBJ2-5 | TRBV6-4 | CASRLARGETQYF
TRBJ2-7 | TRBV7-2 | CASSFGGEQYF
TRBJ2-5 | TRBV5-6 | CASSQTGGETQYF
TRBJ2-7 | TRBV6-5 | CASRTNGDYEQYF
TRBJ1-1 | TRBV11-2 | CASSGLVWRQESGGTEAFF
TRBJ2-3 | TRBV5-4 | CASSPDSHTTDTQYF
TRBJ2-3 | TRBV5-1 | CASSTGTQGSTDTQYF
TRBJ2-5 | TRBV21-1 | CASSPPRQGVRSETQYF
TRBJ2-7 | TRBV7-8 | CASSLVGTSVSYEQYF
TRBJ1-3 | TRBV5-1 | CASSIEGDTIYF
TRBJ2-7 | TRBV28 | CASSPHAAGGPNVEQYF
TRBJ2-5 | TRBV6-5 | CASGYAGGQETQYF
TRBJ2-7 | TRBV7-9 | CASSAGQGYYEQYF
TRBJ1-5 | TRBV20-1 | CSASYRENQPQHF
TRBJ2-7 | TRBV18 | CASSRDRLSSYEQYF
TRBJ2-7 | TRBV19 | CASKGTEGGYEQYF
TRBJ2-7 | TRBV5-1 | CASSSITGNYEQYF
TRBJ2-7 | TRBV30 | CAWRLTGWVYF
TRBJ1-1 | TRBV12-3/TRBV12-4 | CASSLNRVTEAFF
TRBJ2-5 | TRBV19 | CASSQPGGSQYF
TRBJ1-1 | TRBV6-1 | CASSDRDVETEAFF
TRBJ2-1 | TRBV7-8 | CASSLQGTDYNEQFF
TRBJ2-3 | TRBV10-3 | CAIRPTSGDLTDTQYF
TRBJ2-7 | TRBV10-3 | CAISDDTTYEQYF
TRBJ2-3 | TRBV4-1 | CASSWLGLAFDTQYF
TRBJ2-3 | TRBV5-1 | CASSFRGLRTDTQYF
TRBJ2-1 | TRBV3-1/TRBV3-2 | CASSQGTGGVYNEQFF